The present entry profiles one T cell receptor beta chain with its context. It has no known antigen specificity. Per-base qualities were not stored, and no clone one base away is much larger. These data come from a study of CD8 T cells in Susac syndrome (dated by TCRdb to the late 2010s). With respect to the entire study: The study used repertoire sequencing to test whether antigen drove CD8+ T cell activation and differentiation in Susac syndrome.

Peripheral blood CD8+ and CD4+ T cells from healthy donors, Susac syndrome patients and multiple sclerosis patients were profiled using high-throughput TCR beta sequencing. The multiple sclerosis controls were treatment-naive patients whose relapsing-remitting disease, either stable or active, fulfilled the revised McDonald criteria. Bulk CD8+ and CD4+ T cells were purified magnetically by negative isolation, whereas CD8+ TEMRA cells were enriched by FACS. Blood was collected in EDTA tubes and processed within 24 hours, with PBMCs isolated through density gradient centrifugation. PBMCs intended for TCR sequencing were cryopreserved in liquid nitrogen and thawed later in a water bath at 37 degrees C. A purity of at least 90% was achieved for sorted or isolated CD4+, CD8+ and CD8+ TEMRA cells. The germline V gene provides CDR1 SGHTA and CDR2 FQGNSA. The CDR3 covers 15 residues, taking in both the cysteine and the phenylalanine. The CDR3 DNA has 45 bases and is translated from base 1. Trimming removed 4 bases from V and 3 bases from J; the gene matches leave 6 bases unexplained.

RNA was extracted using the RNeasy kit, and about 0.45 to 1 microgram was reverse transcribed with random hexamers. The immunoSEQ multiplex PCR assay, covering 54 Vbeta and 13 Jbeta segments, was used to amplify TCR beta CDR3 regions. PCR amplification bias was corrected by using a synthetic template baseline for primer optimization and computational correction. As for the authors' bioinformatics: Reads were annotated to V, D and J genes according to IMGT and were analyzed with immunoSEQ Analyzer, with only productive sequences retained. Clonality was calculated as one minus the Shannon entropy normalized by log2 of the number of productive unique sequences. For each patient and control, public and private clones were evaluated within the 100 most prevalent clones. Susac-specific clones were defined as absent from healthy and MS cohorts, 1052 published viral clones and other ImmuneACCESS disease sequences. TCRdb reprocessed the public reads (quality trimming at Q25 with fastp, clone calling with MiXCR) and kept in-frame beta chains. Every distinct CDR3 protein forms one entry, paired with its most common genes and DNA. The V and J calls here are based on TCRdb, not the publication. This sample is represented by roughly 170,000 distinct CDR3 sequences; 90% to 95% of them were singletons. Of the sample, approximately 0.09% is held by the ten largest clones.

Results the study describes overall, beyond this receptor: The study acknowledged that relatively few individuals were included in the TCR sequencing and HLA analysis.

This chain joins TRBV7-2 to TRBJ2-1, with 7 bases aligning to TRBD2. The sequence was obtained from a human donor with multiple sclerosis. The sequenced sample was CD4+ T cells from PBMCs. The CDR3 here reads CASSSWGGNYNEQFF. In nucleotides, the sequence is TGTGCCAGCAGCTCTTGGGGGGGAAACTACAATGAGCAGTTCTTC.